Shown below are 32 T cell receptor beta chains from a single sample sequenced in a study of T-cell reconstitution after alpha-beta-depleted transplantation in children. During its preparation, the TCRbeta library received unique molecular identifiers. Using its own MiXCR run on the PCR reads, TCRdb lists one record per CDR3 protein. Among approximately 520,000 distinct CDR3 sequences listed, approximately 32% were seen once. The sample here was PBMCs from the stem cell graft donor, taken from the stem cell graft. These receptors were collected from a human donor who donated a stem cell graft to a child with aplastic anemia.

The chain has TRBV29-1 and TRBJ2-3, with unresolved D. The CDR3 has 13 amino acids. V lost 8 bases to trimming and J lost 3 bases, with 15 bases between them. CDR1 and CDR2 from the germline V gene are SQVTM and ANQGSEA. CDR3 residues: CSLRIPLTDTQYF. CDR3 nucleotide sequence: TGCAGCCTAAGGATCCCTCTAACAGATACGCAGTATTTT.

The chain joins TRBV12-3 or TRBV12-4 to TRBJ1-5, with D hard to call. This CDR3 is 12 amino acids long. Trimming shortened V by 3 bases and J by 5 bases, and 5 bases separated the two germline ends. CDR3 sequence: CASSFDYQPQHF. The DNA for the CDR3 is TGTGCCAGCAGTTTTGATTATCAGCCCCAGCATTTT.

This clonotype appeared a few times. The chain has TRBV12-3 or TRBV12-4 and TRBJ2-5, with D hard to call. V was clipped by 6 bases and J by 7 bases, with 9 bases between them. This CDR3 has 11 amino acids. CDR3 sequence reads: CASSRGGTQYF. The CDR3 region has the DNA TGTGCCAGCAGCCGCGGCGGGACCCAGTACTTC.

CDR3 sequence (DNA): TGCAGTGCCACGCCTAACTCTGGGGCCAACGTCCTGACTTTC. Translated, it gives CSATPNSGANVLTF. The J gene is TRBJ2-6, the V gene TRBV20-1; D uncertain. This CDR3 contains 14 residues. Per the germline V gene, CDR1 is DFQATT and CDR2 is SNEGSKA (reference sequence). The V end lost 6 bases, the J end lost 0 bases, and 9 bases lay between the germline ends.

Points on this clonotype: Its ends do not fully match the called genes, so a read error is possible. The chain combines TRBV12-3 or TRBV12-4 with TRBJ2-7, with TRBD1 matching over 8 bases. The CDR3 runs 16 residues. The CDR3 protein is CASSYDRGLSSYDQYF. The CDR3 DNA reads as TGTGCCAGCAGTTACGACAGGGGCCTGAGCTCCTACGACCAGTACTTC.

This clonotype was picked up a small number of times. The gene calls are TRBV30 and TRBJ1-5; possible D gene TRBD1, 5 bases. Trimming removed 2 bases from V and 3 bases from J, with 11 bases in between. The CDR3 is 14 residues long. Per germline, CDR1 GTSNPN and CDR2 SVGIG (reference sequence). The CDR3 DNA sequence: TGTGCCTGGAGTTCTGGGACTCACAATCAGCCCCAGCATTTT. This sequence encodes CAWSSGTHNQPQHF.

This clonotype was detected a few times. CDR3 sequence: CASSLEGNSYNEQFF. The CDR3 DNA reads TGCGCCAGCAGCTTGGAGGGTAACTCCTACAATGAGCAGTTCTTC. This chain links TRBV5-1 with TRBJ2-1, with unresolved D. V shed 0 bases and J shed 0 bases, with 7 bases lying between them. This CDR3 has 15 residues. Per the germline V gene, CDR1 is SGHRS and CDR2 is YFSETQ.

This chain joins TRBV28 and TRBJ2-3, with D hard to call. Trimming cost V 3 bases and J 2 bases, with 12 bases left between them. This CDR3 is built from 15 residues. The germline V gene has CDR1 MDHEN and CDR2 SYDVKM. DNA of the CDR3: TGTGCCAGCAGTTTTAATGTGGGAAACACAGATACGCAGTATTTT. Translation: CASSFNVGNTDTQYF.

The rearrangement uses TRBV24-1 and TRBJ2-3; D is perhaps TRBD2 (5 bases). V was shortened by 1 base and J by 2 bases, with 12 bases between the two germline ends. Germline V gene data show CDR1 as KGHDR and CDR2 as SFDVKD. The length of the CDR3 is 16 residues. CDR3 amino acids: CATSDFGKQLTDTQYF. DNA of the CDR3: TGTGCCACCAGTGATTTCGGGAAACAGCTCACAGATACGCAGTATTTT.

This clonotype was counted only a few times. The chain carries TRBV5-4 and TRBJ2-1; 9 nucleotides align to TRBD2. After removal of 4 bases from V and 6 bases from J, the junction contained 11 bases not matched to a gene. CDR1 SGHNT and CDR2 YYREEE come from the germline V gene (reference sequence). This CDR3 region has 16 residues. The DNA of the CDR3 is TGTGCCAGCAGCGCTCGTAGCGGGAGACAGTTCAATGAGCAGTTCTTC. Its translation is CASSARSGRQFNEQFF.

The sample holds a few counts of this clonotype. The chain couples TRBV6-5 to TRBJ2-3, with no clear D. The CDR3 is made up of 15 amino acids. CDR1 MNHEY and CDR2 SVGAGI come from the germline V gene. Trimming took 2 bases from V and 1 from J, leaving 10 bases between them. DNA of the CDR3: TGTGCCAGCAGTTACCGGAGAGTGGGCACAGATACGCAGTATTTT. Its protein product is CASSYRRVGTDTQYF.

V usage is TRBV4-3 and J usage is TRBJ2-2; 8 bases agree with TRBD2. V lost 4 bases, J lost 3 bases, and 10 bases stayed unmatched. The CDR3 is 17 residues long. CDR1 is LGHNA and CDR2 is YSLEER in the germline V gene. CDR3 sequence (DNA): TGCGCCAGCAGCCGGGTTGAGCGGGAGTTTTACACCGGGGAGCTGTTTTTT. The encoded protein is CASSRVEREFYTGELFF.

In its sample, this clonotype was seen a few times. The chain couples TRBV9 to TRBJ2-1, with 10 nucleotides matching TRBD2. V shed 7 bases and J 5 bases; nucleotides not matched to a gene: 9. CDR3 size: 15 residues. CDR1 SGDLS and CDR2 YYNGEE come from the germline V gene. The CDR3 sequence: CASADGLAVNNEQFF. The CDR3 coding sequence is TGTGCCAGCGCCGACGGACTAGCGGTTAACAATGAGCAGTTCTTC.

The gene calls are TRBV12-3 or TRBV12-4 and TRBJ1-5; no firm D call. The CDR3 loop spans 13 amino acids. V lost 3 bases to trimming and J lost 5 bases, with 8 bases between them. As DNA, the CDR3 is TGTGCCAGCAGTTTCTATTTAGATCAGCCCCAGCATTTT. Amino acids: CASSFYLDQPQHF.

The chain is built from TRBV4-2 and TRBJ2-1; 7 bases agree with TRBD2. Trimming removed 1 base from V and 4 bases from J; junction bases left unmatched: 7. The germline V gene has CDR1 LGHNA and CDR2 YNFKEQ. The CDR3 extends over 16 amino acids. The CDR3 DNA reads TGTGCCAGCAGCCAAGGTTCTAGCGGTACATACAATGAGCAGTTCTTC. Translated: CASSQGSSGTYNEQFF.

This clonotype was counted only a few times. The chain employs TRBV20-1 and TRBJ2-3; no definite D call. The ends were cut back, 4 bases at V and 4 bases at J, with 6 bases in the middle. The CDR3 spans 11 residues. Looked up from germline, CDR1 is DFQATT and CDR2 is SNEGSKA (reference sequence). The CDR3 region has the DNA TGCAGTGCTATCCACCCAGATACGCAGTATTTT. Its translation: CSAIHPDTQYF.

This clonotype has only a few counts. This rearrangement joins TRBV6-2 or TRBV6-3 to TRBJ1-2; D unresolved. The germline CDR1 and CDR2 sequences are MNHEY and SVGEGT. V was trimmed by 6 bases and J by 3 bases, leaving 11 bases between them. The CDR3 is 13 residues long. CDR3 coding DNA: TGTGCCAGCAGGGAGGCGGGGTACTATGGCTACACCTTC. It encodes CASREAGYYGYTF.

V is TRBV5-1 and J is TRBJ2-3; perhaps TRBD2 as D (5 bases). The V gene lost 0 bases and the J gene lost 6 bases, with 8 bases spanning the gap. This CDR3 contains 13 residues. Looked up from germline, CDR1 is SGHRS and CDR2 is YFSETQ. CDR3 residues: CASSLGTLDTQYF. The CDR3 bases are TGCGCCAGCAGCTTGGGGACTTTGGATACGCAGTATTTT.

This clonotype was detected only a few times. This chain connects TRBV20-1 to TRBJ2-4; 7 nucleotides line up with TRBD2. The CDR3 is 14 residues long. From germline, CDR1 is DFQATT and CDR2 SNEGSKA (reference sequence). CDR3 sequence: CIADGGMAKNIQYF. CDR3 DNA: TGCATTGCCGACGGGGGGATGGCCAAAAACATTCAGTACTTC.

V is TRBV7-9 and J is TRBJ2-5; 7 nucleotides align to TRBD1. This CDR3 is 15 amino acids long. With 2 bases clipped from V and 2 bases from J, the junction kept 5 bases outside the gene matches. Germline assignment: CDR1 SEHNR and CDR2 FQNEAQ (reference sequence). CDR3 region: CASSLSGRGQETQYF. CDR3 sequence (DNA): TGTGCCAGCAGCTTATCTGGCAGGGGGCAAGAGACCCAGTACTTC. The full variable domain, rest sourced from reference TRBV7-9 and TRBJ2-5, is DTGVSQNPRHKITKRGQNVTFRCDPISEHNRLYWYRQTLGQGPEFLTYFQNEAQLEKSRLLSDRFSAERPKGSFSTLEIQRTEQGDSAMYLCASSLSGRGQETQYFGPGTRLLVL.

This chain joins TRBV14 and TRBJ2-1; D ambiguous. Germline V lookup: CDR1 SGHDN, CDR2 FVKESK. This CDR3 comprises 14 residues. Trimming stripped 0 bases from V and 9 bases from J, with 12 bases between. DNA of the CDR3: TGTGCCAGCAGCCAAGAGTTAGCCCTGGGTGAGCAGTTCTTC. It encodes CASSQELALGEQFF. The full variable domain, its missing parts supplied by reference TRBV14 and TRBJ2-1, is EAGVTQFPSHSVIEKGQTVTLRCDPISGHDNLYWYRRVMGKEIKFLLHFVKESKQDESGMPNNRFLAERTGGTYSTLKVQPAELEDSGVYFCASSQELALGEQFFGPGTRLTVL.

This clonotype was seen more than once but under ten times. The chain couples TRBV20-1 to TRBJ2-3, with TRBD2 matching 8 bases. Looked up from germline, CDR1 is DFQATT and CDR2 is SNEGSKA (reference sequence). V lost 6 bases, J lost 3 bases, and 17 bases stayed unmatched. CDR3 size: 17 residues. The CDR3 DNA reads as TGCAGTGCGCCGGGGTTAGCGGGATACTCGGTAACAGATACGCAGTATTTT. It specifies CSAPGLAGYSVTDTQYF.

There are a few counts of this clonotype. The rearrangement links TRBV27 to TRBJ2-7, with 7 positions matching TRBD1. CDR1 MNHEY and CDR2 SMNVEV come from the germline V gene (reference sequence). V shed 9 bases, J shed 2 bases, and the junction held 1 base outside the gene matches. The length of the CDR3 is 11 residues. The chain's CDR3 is CASGQAYEQYF. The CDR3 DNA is TGTGCCAGTGGACAGGCCTACGAGCAGTACTTC.

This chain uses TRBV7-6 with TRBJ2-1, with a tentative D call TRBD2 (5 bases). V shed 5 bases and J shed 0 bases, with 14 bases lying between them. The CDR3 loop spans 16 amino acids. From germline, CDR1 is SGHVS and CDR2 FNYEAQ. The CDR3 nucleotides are TGTGCCAGCAGCCCGTCGGTAGGGAGCTCCTACAATGAGCAGTTCTTC. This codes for CASSPSVGSSYNEQFF.

The CDR3 DNA is TGTGCCAGCAGTTTACAGGGAGCCAATCAGCCCCAGCATTTT. Its translation: CASSLQGANQPQHF. The rearrangement uses TRBV27 and TRBJ1-5; D might be TRBD1 (5 bases). Germline lookup yields CDR1 MNHEY and CDR2 SMNVEV (reference sequence). V was cut by 2 bases and J by 3 bases, with 8 bases left in between. CDR3 length equals 14 residues.

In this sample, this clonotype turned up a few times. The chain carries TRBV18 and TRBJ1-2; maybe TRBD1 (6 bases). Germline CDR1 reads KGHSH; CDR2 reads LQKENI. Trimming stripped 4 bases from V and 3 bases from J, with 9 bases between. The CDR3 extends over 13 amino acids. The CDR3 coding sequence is TGTGCCAGCTCACACAGGGAGGACTATGGCTACACCTTC. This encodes CASSHREDYGYTF.

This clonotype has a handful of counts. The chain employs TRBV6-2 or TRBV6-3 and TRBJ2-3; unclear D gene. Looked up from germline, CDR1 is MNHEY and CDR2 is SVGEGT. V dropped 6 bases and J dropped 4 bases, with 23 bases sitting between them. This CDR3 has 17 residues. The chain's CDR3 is CASSPPQSSVRPDTQYF. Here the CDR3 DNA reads TGTGCCAGCAGCCCCCCCCAGAGCAGCGTACGGCCAGATACGCAGTATTTT.

The CDR3 sequence: CATSDPTSGGLNEQFF. The CDR3 bases are TGTGCCACCAGTGATCCGACTAGCGGGGGCCTAAATGAGCAGTTCTTC. V usage is TRBV24-1 and J usage is TRBJ2-1; TRBD2 aligns across 12 bases. The CDR3 loop spans 16 amino acids. V lost 3 bases to trimming and J lost 7 bases; unmatched junction nucleotides: 6. CDR1 is KGHDR and CDR2 is SFDVKD in the germline V gene.

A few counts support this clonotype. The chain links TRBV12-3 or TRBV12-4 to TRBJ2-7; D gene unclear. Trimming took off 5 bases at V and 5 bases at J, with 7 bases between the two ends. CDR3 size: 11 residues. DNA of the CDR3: TGTGCCAGCAGTCCGGATCACGAGCAGTACTTC. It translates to CASSPDHEQYF.

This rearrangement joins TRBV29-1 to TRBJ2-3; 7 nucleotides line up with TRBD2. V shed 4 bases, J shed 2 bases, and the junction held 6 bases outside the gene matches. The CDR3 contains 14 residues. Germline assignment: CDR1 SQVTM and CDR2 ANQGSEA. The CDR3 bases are TGCAGCGTTGCACGGGGGACTAACACAGATACGCAGTATTTT. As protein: CSVARGTNTDTQYF.

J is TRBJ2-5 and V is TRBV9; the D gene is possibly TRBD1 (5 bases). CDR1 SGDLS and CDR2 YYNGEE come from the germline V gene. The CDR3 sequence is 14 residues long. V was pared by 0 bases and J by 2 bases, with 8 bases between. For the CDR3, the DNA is TGTGCCAGCAGCGTAGGGGGCGCACAAGAGACCCAGTACTTC. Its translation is CASSVGGAQETQYF.

CDR3 protein: CASRPLAGGTGGELFF. DNA for the CDR3: TGTGCCAGCAGACCTCTAGCGGGAGGAACGGGCGGGGAGCTGTTTTTT. The V call is TRBV28, the J call TRBJ2-2; 11 nucleotides line up with TRBD2. The germline gives CDR1 MDHEN, CDR2 SYDVKM. J lost 7 bases, V lost 6 bases, and 10 bases had no gene match. CDR3 length: 16 amino acids.